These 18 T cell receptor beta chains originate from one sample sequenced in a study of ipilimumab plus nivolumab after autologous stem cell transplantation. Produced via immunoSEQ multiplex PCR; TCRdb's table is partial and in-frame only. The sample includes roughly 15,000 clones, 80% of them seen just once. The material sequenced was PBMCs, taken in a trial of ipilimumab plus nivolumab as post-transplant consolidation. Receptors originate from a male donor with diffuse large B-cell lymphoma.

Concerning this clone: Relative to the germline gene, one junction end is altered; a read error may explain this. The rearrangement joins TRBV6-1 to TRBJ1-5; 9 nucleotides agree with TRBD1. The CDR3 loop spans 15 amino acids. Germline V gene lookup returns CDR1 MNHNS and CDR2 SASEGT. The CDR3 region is CASIERDRAKQPQHF. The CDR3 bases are TGTGCCAGCATTGAACGGGACAGGGCGAAACAGCCCCAGCATTTT.

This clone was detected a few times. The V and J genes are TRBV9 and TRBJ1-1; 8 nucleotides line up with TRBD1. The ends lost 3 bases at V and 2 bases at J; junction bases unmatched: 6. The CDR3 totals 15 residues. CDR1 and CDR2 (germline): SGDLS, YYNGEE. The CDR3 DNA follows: TGTGCCAGCAGCGACCTCAGGGGGCAAAACACTGAAGCTTTCTTT. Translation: CASSDLRGQNTEAFF.

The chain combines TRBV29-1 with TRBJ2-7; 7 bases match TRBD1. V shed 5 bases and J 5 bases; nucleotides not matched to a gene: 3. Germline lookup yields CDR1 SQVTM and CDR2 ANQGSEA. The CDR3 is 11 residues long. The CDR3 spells CSVRDSHEQYF. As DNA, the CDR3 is TGCAGCGTTCGGGACAGCCACGAGCAGTACTTC.

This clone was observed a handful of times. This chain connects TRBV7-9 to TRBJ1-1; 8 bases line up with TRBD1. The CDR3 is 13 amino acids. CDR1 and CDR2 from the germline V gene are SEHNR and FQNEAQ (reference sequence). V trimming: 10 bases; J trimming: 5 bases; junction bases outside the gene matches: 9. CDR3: CATSGTGGTEAFF. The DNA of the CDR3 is TGTGCCACTTCCGGCACAGGGGGAACTGAAGCTTTCTTT.

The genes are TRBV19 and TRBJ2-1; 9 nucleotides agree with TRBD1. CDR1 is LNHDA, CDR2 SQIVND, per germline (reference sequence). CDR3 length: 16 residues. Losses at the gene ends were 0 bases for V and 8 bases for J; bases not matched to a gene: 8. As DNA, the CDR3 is TGTGCCAGTAGTATAGAAGGGACAGGGAATTGGGATGAGCAGTTCTTC. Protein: CASSIEGTGNWDEQFF.

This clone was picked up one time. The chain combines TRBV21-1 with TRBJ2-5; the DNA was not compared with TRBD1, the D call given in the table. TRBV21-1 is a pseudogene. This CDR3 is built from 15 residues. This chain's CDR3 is CASPRGHHIQETQYF. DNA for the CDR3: TGTGCCAGCCCCCGGGGACACCACATCCAAGAGACCCAGTACTTC.

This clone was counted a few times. In nucleotides, the CDR3 is TGTGCCAGCAGCTTAAGATCGGGGGAGGGAGCCAAAAACATTCAGTACTTC. Translation gives CASSLRSGEGAKNIQYF. V usage is TRBV13 and J usage is TRBJ2-4; 7 bases line up with TRBD2. Losses at the gene ends were 2 bases for V and 0 bases for J; bases not matched to a gene: 7. The CDR3 consists of 17 residues. The germline V gene encodes CDR1 PRHDT and CDR2 FYEKMQ (reference sequence).

The CDR3 sequence is CASSPGQAIQETQYF. CDR3 coding DNA: TGTGCCAGCAGCCCTGGACAGGCGATACAAGAGACCCAGTACTTC. The V call is TRBV7-9, the J call TRBJ2-5, with TRBD1 matching over 7 bases. V was pared by 5 bases and J by 2 bases, with 8 bases of the junction left unmatched. Germline loops: CDR1 SEHNR, CDR2 FQNEAQ (reference sequence). There are 15 residues in the CDR3.

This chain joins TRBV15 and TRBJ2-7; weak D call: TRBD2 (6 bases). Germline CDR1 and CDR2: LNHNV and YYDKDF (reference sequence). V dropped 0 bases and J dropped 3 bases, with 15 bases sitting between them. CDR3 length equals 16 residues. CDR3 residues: CATSRDSRVRDYEQYF. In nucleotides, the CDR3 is TGTGCCACCAGCAGAGACTCCAGGGTGCGGGACTACGAGCAGTACTTC.

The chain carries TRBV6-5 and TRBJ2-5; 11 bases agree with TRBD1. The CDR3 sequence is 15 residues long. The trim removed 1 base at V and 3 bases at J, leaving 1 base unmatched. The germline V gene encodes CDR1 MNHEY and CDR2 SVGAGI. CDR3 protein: CASSYWGQGEETQYF. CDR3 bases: TGTGCCAGCAGTTACTGGGGACAGGGGGAAGAGACCCAGTACTTC.

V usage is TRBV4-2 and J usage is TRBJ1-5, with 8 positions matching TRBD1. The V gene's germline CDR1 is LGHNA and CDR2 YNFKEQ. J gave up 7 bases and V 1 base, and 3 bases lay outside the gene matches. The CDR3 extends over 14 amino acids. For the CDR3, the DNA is TGTGCCAGCAGCCAAGTGACAGGGGACCAGCCCCAGCATTTT. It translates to CASSQVTGDQPQHF.

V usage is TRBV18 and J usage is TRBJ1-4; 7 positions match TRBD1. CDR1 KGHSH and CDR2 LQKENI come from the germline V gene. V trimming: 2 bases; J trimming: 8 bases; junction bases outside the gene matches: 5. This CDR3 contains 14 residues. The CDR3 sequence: CASSPGAQGEKLFF. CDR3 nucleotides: TGTGCCAGCTCACCAGGAGCACAGGGGGAAAAACTGTTTTTT.

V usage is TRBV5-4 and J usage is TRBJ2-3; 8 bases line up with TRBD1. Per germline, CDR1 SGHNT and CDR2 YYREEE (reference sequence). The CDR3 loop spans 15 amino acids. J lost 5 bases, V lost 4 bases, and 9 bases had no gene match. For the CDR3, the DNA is TGTGCCAGCAGCGAGCTGGACAGGGCCCAAGATACGCAGTATTTT. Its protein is CASSELDRAQDTQYF.

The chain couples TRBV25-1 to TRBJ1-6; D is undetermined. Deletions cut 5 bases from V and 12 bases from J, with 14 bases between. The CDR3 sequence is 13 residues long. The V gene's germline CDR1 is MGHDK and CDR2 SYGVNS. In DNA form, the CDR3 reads TGTGCCAGCAGTAACACCGGAGTGGGACCCCTCCACTTT. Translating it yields CASSNTGVGPLHF.

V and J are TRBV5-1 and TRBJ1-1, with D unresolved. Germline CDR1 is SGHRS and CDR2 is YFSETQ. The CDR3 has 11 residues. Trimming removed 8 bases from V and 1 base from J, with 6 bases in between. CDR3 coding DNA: TGCGCCAGACAAGCGAACACTGAAGCTTTCTTT. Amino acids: CARQANTEAFF.

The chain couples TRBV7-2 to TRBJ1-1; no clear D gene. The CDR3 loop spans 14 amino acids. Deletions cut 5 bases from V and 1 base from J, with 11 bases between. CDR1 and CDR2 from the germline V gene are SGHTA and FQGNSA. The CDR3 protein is CASSPPRSNTEAFF. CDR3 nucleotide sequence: TGTGCCAGCAGCCCCCCTAGATCGAACACTGAAGCTTTCTTT.

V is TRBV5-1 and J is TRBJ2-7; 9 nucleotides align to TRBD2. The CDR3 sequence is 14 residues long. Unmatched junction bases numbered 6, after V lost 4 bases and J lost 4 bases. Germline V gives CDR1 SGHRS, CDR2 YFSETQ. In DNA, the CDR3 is TGCGCCAGCAGCAGTAGCGGGGGTACTTACGAGCAGTACTTC. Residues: CASSSSGGTYEQYF.

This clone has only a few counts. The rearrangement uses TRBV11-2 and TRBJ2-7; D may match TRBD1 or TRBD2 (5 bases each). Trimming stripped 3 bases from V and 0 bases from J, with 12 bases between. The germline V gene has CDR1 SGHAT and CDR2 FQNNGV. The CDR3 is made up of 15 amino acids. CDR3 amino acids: CASSFVPGSSYEQYF. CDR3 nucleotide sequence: TGTGCCAGCAGCTTTGTTCCAGGGAGCTCCTACGAGCAGTACTTC.